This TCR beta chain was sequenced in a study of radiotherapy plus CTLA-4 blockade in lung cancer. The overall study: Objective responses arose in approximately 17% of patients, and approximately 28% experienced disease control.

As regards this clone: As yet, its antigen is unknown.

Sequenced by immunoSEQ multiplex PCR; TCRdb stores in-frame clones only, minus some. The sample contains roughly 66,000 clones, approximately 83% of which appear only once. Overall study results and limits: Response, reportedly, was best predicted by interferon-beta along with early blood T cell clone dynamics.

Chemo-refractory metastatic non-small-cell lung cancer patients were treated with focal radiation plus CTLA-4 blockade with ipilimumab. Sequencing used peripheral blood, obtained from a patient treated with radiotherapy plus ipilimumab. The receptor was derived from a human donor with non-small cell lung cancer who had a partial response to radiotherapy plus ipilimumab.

CDR3 DNA sequence: TGTGCCAGCAGCTTAGGGCTGAGGGACACCGGGGAGCTGTTTTTT. Translated: CASSLGLRDTGELFF. The chain combines TRBV5-6 with TRBJ2-2; the D gene is possibly TRBD2 (5 bases). The ends were cut back, 2 bases at V and 3 bases at J, with 11 bases in the middle. This CDR3 spans 15 amino acids. Germline CDR1 and CDR2: SGHDT and YYEEEE. The whole variable domain, remainder taken from reference TRBV5-6 and TRBJ2-2, is DAGVTQSPTHLIKTRGQQVTLRCSPKSGHDTVSWYQQALGQGPQFIFQYYEEEERQRGNFPDRFSGHQFPNYSSELNVNALLLGDSALYLCASSLGLRDTGELFFGEGSRLTVL.